The rows below give T cell receptor beta chains drawn from one sample of a study of blood T cells in healthy people across ages. TCRdb re-called the 5' RACE reads through MiXCR, storing one row per CDR3 protein. The sample includes roughly 1.7 million distinct CDR3 sequences, roughly a third seen only once; the top ten take 11%. The specimen sequenced was blood. These receptors were obtained from a woman in her 30s in good health. Each CDR3 is given with its conserved first and last residue. A D gene is named only where the DNA matches it firmly. The size of a clone is reported for some rows only, either as once, few or many, or as a class for expanded clones.

D gene	J gene	clone size	V gene	CDR3 protein	CDR3 DNA
-	TRBJ2-1	few	TRBV7-2	CASSLAQGARYNEQFF	TGTGCCAGCAGCTTAGCGCAGGGAGCGAGGTACAATGAGCAGTTCTTC
TRBD2	TRBJ2-7	-	TRBV5-1	CASRGLAGGSYEQYF	TGCGCCAGCAGAGGTCTAGCGGGGGGTTCCTACGAGCAGTACTTC
TRBD2	TRBJ2-3	-	TRBV5-6	CAGSTGLARTQYF	TGTGCCGGCAGCACGGGACTAGCTCGTACGCAGTATTTT
TRBD2	TRBJ2-2	-	TRBV6-5	CASSYSTASGDTGELFF	TGTGCCAGCAGTTACTCGACGGCCAGCGGGGACACCGGGGAGCTGTTTTTT
TRBD1	TRBJ2-7	many	TRBV29-1	CSGITGGYEQYF	TGCAGCGGAATAACAGGGGGCTACGAGCAGTACTTC
-	TRBJ2-1	-	TRBV2	CASSELEAAGLDNEQFF	TGTGCCAGCAGTGAGTTAGAAGCGGCGGGACTTGACAATGAGCAGTTCTTC
TRBD2	TRBJ2-1	-	TRBV20-1	CSAREMAGLAVSYNEQFF	TGCAGTGCTAGAGAAATGGCCGGACTAGCGGTCTCCTACAATGAGCAGTTCTTC
TRBD1	TRBJ2-5	-	TRBV7-8	CASSLPLGQGDQETQYF	TGTGCCAGCAGCTTACCTCTGGGACAGGGTGATCAAGAGACCCAGTACTTC
TRBD2	TRBJ2-3	few	TRBV27	CASGTSGRRTDTQYF	TGTGCCAGCGGGACTAGCGGGAGAAGGACGGATACGCAGTATTTT
TRBD1	TRBJ2-2	-	TRBV7-2	CASSFPLNGQGRNTGELFF	TGTGCCAGCAGCTTCCCCCTTAATGGACAGGGGAGGAACACCGGGGAGCTGTTTTTT
-	TRBJ2-1	-	TRBV20-1	CSAPGTSSYNEQFF	TGCAGTGCCCCCGGCACTAGCTCCTACAACGAGCAGTTCTTC
-	TRBJ1-6	-	TRBV12-3/TRBV12-4	CASSLGDTYNSPLHF	TGTGCCAGCAGTTTAGGTGATACCTATAATTCACCCCTCCACTTT
-	TRBJ1-2	-	TRBV29-1	CSAVSWAGDNYSYTF	TGCAGCGCCGTGTCGTGGGCAGGGGATAACTATAGCTACACCTTC
-	TRBJ2-7	few	TRBV6-1	CASSDSSGYYEQYF	TGTGCCAGCAGTGATAGTTCCGGGTACTACGAGCAGTACTTC
-	TRBJ2-7	few	TRBV7-9	CASSSTKRSPSYEQYF	TGTGCCAGCAGTTCAACCAAAAGGTCGCCCTCCTACGAGCAGTACTTC
TRBD2	TRBJ2-1	-	TRBV2	CASSRTSGGPHEQFF	TGTGCCAGCAGTAGGACTAGCGGGGGCCCACATGAGCAGTTCTTC
TRBD1	TRBJ1-2	-	TRBV28	CASSPPADRVVQGYTF	TGTGCCAGCAGTCCTCCCGCCGACAGGGTGGTGCAAGGCTACACCTTC
TRBD2	TRBJ2-7	few	TRBV28	CASSFGSSSGRSYEQYF	TGTGCCAGCAGTTTTGGATCATCTAGCGGCCGCTCCTACGAGCAGTACTTC
-	TRBJ1-5	once	TRBV20-1	CSARDRPGGNRPQHF	TGCAGTGCTAGAGATCGGCCAGGCGGCAATCGGCCCCAGCATTTT
-	TRBJ1-1	-	TRBV18	CASSPSIAEAFF	TGTGCCAGCTCACCATCAATTGCTGAAGCTTTCTTT
-	TRBJ2-5	few	TRBV20-1	CSALAQRVHQETQYF	TGCAGTGCCCTCGCCCAGCGGGTCCACCAAGAGACCCAGTACTTC
-	TRBJ2-7	many	TRBV4-1	CASSQLATVGELSYEQYF	TGCGCCAGCAGCCAGTTGGCCACAGTCGGGGAGCTCTCCTACGAGCAGTACTTC
TRBD1	TRBJ1-2	-	TRBV5-8	CASSFATGVYGYTF	TGTGCCAGCAGCTTCGCTACAGGGGTCTATGGCTACACCTTC
-	TRBJ2-3	-	TRBV20-1	CSARDPRQGTDTQYF	TGCAGTGCTAGAGATCCGAGACAAGGCACAGATACGCAGTATTTT
-	TRBJ2-5	-	TRBV5-6	CVSSFAGKLYQETQYF	TGTGTCAGCAGCTTTGCGGGCAAACTGTACCAAGAGACCCAGTACTTC
-	TRBJ2-7	-	TRBV5-1	CASSSQGGSLDEQYF	TGCGCCAGCAGCTCCCAAGGAGGTAGCCTCGACGAGCAGTACTTC
TRBD1	TRBJ1-2	-	TRBV28	CASSFRTGPVSSYGYTF	TGTGCCAGCAGTTTCCGGACAGGGCCAGTTTCTAGCTATGGCTACACCTTC
TRBD1	TRBJ2-5	few	TRBV20-1	CSARGQGARETQYF	TGCAGTGCTAGGGGTCAGGGGGCGCGGGAGACCCAGTACTTC
-	TRBJ2-4	few	TRBV5-7	CASTGIGAKNIQYF	TGTGCCAGCACTGGGATCGGAGCCAAAAACATTCAGTACTTC